Shown below are 25 T cell receptor beta chains from a single sample sequenced in a study of shared clonotypes between healthy human individuals. Only in-frame clones appear in the TCRdb table, and some are missing; sequencing was by immunoSEQ multiplex PCR. The sample holds more than 450,000 clones, 79% seen once. Sequenced sample: PBMCs. The receptors derive from a middle-aged woman in good health. Some clones in this sample may be carry-over from other donors' samples.

The gene calls are TRBV19 and TRBJ1-1, with D hard to call. V was pared by 1 base and J by 6 bases, with 9 bases between. In germline, CDR1 is LNHDA, CDR2 SQIVND (reference sequence). The CDR3 totals 13 residues. The CDR3 DNA reads TGTGCCAGTAGTATAGGACAATTCGCTGAAGCTTTCTTT. Its translation is CASSIGQFAEAFF.

The chain recombines TRBV6-5 with TRBJ2-6, with D perhaps given as TRBD1 or TRBD2 (6 bases each). The CDR3 covers 15 residues. Trimming left V 6 bases short and J 6 bases short, with 15 bases between. CDR1 and CDR2 (germline): MNHEY, SVGAGI. This CDR3 is CASSVRGVVANVLTF. The CDR3 DNA reads as TGTGCCAGCAGCGTTAGGGGGGTTGTGGCCAACGTCCTGACTTTC.

This chain uses TRBV10-3 with TRBJ1-2; D perhaps matches TRBD1 (5 bases). V lost 6 bases and J 8 bases, leaving 25 bases between the germline ends. CDR1 and CDR2 (germline): ENHRY, SYGVKD. The CDR3 spans 16 residues. CDR3 loop: CAIRKGAGTVESGYTF. CDR3 sequence (DNA): TGTGCCATCAGGAAAGGGGCCGGGACGGTGGAAAGCGGCTACACCTTC.

This chain connects TRBV2 to TRBJ2-1; 7 bases are a match to TRBD2. The CDR3 contains 15 residues. Germline V lookup: CDR1 SNHLY, CDR2 FYNNEI. Losses at the gene ends were 6 bases for V and 6 bases for J; bases not matched to a gene: 11. The CDR3 sequence: CASRGRAVPTNEQFF. Written as DNA, the CDR3 is TGTGCCAGCAGGGGGAGGGCGGTGCCGACCAATGAGCAGTTCTTC.

This clone occurred once. The rearrangement links TRBV30 to TRBJ2-3; no clear D gene. With 0 bases removed from V and 2 bases from J, the gap between germline ends came to 9 bases. In germline, CDR1 is GTSNPN, CDR2 SVGIG (reference sequence). The CDR3 extends over 14 amino acids. The CDR3 sequence: CAWSVLDLTDTQYF. CDR3 nucleotides: TGTGCCTGGAGTGTCCTGGACCTCACAGATACGCAGTATTTT.

The table lists this clone with a count of one. One end of the junction varies from germline; a read error may be responsible. The CDR3 sequence: CASRPSGGQGDVRF. The CDR3 region has the DNA TGTGCCAGCAGACCTTCCGGCGGCCAGGGGGACGTCCGCTTC. The chain uses TRBV28 and TRBJ2-7; 7 bases match TRBD1. The V gene's germline CDR1 is MDHEN and CDR2 SYDVKM. The CDR3 contains 14 residues. The complete variable domain, with remaining parts taken from reference TRBV28 and TRBJ2-7, reads DVKVTQSSRYLVKRTGEKVFLECVQDMDHENMFWYRQDPGLGLRLIYFSYDVKMKEKGDIPEGYSVSREKKERFSLILESASTNQTSMYLCASRPSGGQGDVRFGPGTRLTVT.

This clone was recorded once. The V call is TRBV9, the J call TRBJ2-7, with 10 bases lining up with TRBD2. The CDR3 consists of 15 residues. V shed 4 bases and J 4 bases; nucleotides not matched to a gene: 8. The V gene's germline CDR1 is SGDLS and CDR2 YYNGEE. Written as DNA, the CDR3 is TGTGCCAGCAGCCCGCACCCTAGCGGGGGATACGAGCAGTACTTC. Translated: CASSPHPSGGYEQYF.

This rearrangement joins TRBV27 to TRBJ1-4; no clear D. From germline, CDR1 is MNHEY and CDR2 SMNVEV (reference sequence). The V gene lost 3 bases and the J gene lost 0 bases, with 11 bases spanning the gap. The CDR3 runs 16 residues. The CDR3 sequence is CASSFGRVATNEKLFF. CDR3 coding DNA: TGTGCCAGCAGTTTCGGCCGCGTTGCAACTAATGAAAAACTGTTTTTT.

This chain uses TRBV28 with TRBJ2-7; D is possibly TRBD1 or TRBD2 (5 bases each). V lost 6 bases to trimming and J lost 0 bases, with 15 bases between them. Germline-derived CDR1 and CDR2 are MDHEN and SYDVKM. The CDR3 length is 15 residues. The CDR3 loop is CASSPSPRDSYEQYF. The CDR3 DNA is TGTGCCAGCAGCCCTAGCCCCAGGGACTCCTACGAGCAGTACTTC.

This chain links TRBV19 with TRBJ1-2; 8 bases line up with TRBD1. The CDR3 extends over 17 amino acids. The germline gives CDR1 LNHDA, CDR2 SQIVND (reference sequence). J was trimmed by 2 bases and V by 4 bases; bases with no gene match: 12. CDR3 sequence reads: CASSTLPGTGRNYGYTF. The DNA for the CDR3 is TGTGCCAGTAGTACCCTACCGGGGACAGGAAGAAACTATGGCTACACCTTC.

A single count supports this clone. The rearrangement links TRBV9 to TRBJ1-1; perhaps TRBD1 as D (6 bases). Germline lookup yields CDR1 SGDLS and CDR2 YYNGEE. The CDR3 is 14 residues long. V lost 5 bases, J lost 3 bases, and 14 bases lay in between. CDR3: CASSAGGGHTEAFF. The CDR3 DNA follows: TGTGCCAGCAGTGCCGGGGGGGGGCACACTGAAGCTTTCTTT.

A few counts support this clone. The chain uses TRBV28 and TRBJ1-5, with 8 positions matching TRBD1. V shed 5 bases and J 5 bases; nucleotides not matched to a gene: 5. Looked up from germline, CDR1 is MDHEN and CDR2 is SYDVKM. The CDR3 extends over 14 amino acids. CDR3 loop: CASSPGQGHQPQHF. The CDR3 DNA reads as TGTGCCAGCAGTCCAGGACAGGGACATCAGCCCCAGCATTTT. Full variable domain (missing parts from reference TRBV28 and TRBJ1-5): DVKVTQSSRYLVKRTGEKVFLECVQDMDHENMFWYRQDPGLGLRLIYFSYDVKMKEKGDIPEGYSVSREKKERFSLILESASTNQTSMYLCASSPGQGHQPQHFGDGTRLSIL.

V is TRBV6-5 and J is TRBJ1-4, with TRBD1 matching over 7 bases. Germline V gene data show CDR1 as MNHEY and CDR2 as SVGAGI. This CDR3 has 16 amino acids. J lost 5 bases, V lost 4 bases, and 10 bases had no gene match. The CDR3 protein is CASSSLTGTENEKLFF. The CDR3 nucleotides read TGTGCCAGCAGTTCCCTTACCGGGACAGAGAATGAAAAACTGTTTTTT.

The V gene is TRBV20-1, the J gene TRBJ2-5; D not certain. The end of the DNA is better explained by TRBJ2-7, so the J call may be wrong. The CDR3 has 11 amino acids. Germline-derived CDR1 and CDR2 are DFQATT and SNEGSKA (reference sequence). The CDR3 sequence: CSARRLHEQYF. In DNA, the CDR3 is TGCAGTGCTAGAAGGCTCCACGAGCAGTACTTC.

This chain uses TRBV4-2 with TRBJ1-3; no reliable D call. The germline gives CDR1 LGHNA, CDR2 YNFKEQ. The CDR3 is made up of 15 amino acids. V lost 0 bases and J lost 1, with 7 bases in between. Here the CDR3 DNA reads TGTGCCAGCAGCCAAGATCTGGGGTCTGGAAACACCATATATTTT. It codes for CASSQDLGSGNTIYF.

This chain uses TRBV2 with TRBJ1-6; D gene ambiguous. Germline CDR1 is SNHLY and CDR2 is FYNNEI. V lost 4 bases to trimming and J lost 4 bases, with 11 bases between them. This CDR3 spans 15 amino acids. For the CDR3, the DNA is TGTGCCAGCAGTGTCGGCACTTCATATAATTCACCCCTCCACTTT. Its protein is CASSVGTSYNSPLHF. The variable domain in full, with the rest retrieved from reference TRBV2 and TRBJ1-6, is EPEVTQTPSHQVTQMGQEVILRCVPISNHLYFYWYRQILGQKVEFLVSFYNNEISEKSEIFDDQFSVERPDGSNFTLKIRSTKLEDSAMYFCASSVGTSYNSPLHFGNGTRLTVT.

The rearrangement links TRBV7-2 to TRBJ1-2; 7 bases fit TRBD1. Unmatched junction bases numbered 12, after V lost 5 bases and J lost 6 bases. This CDR3 has 15 residues. CDR1 and CDR2 from the germline V gene are SGHTA and FQGNSA. The CDR3 bases are TGTGCCAGCAGCAGAGGGGGCCCCCTCGGACATGGCTACACCTTC. This gives the protein CASSRGGPLGHGYTF.

The chain employs TRBV7-2 and TRBJ2-7; TRBD1 matches at 9 bases. This CDR3 contains 14 residues. V was pared by 1 base and J by 3 bases, with 1 base of the junction left unmatched. Per the germline V gene, CDR1 is SGHTA and CDR2 is FQGNSA. CDR3 DNA: TGTGCCAGCAGCTTAGGGGACAGGGTCTACGAGCAGTACTTC. This translates into CASSLGDRVYEQYF.

The chain employs TRBV7-3 and TRBJ2-1; D might be TRBD1 or TRBD2, each matching 5 bases. This CDR3 has 15 residues. Germline V gene sequence: CDR1 SGHTA, CDR2 FQGTGA. V was shortened by 5 bases and J by 6 bases, with 17 bases between the two germline ends. Here the CDR3 reads CASSPAGTVGNEQFF. In DNA, the CDR3 is TGTGCCAGCAGCCCCGCCGGGACCGTCGGCAATGAGCAGTTCTTC.

This clone was seen more than once but under ten times. The chain carries TRBV5-1 and TRBJ1-1; D gene ambiguous. CDR1 is SGHRS and CDR2 is YFSETQ in the germline V gene. There are 14 residues in the CDR3. The V end lost 3 bases, the J end lost 8 bases, and 17 bases lay between the germline ends. The CDR3 reads CASSWTGPPLEAFF. The CDR3 DNA is TGCGCCAGCAGCTGGACGGGTCCCCCACTGGAAGCTTTCTTT.

This chain uses TRBV4-1 with TRBJ1-2; no definite D call. CDR3 length: 18 amino acids. V was clipped by 2 bases and J by 7 bases, with 26 bases between them. In germline, CDR1 is MGHRA, CDR2 YSYEKL. The CDR3 protein is CASSQLLPDVPGRVGYTF. Written as DNA, the CDR3 is TGCGCCAGCAGCCAACTTCTCCCAGATGTTCCCGGTAGGGTTGGCTACACCTTC.

This clone was observed a single time. The chain links TRBV23-1 to TRBJ2-7; D gene uncertain. TRBV23-1 is sorted into the ORF group, with uncertain function. The CDR3 consists of 14 residues. The CDR3: CAARGVWFSYEQYF. The DNA of the CDR3 is TGCGCTGCTCGCGGAGTATGGTTTTCCTACGAGCAGTACTTC.

This rearrangement joins TRBV18 to TRBJ2-5, with a weak D call TRBD1 (6 bases). The V end was cut by 3 bases, the J end by 1 base, with 12 bases between. Germline CDR1 reads KGHSH; CDR2 reads LQKENI. The CDR3 is 15 amino acids. For the CDR3, the DNA is TGTGCCAGCTCACCCGGGACAAGCTTCCAAGAGACCCAGTACTTC. Translation: CASSPGTSFQETQYF.

The rearrangement uses TRBV7-3 and TRBJ2-7; D tentatively reads TRBD1 or TRBD2 (6 bases each). CDR1 is SGHTA, CDR2 FQGTGA, per germline. The CDR3 extends over 13 amino acids. Trimming took 3 bases from V and 5 from J, leaving 11 bases between them. CDR3 amino acids: CASSFGGENEQYF. Here the CDR3 DNA reads TGTGCCAGCAGCTTCGGGGGCGAAAACGAGCAGTACTTC.

The genes are TRBV10-1 and TRBJ2-3; 8 bases line up with TRBD2. The CDR3 length is 15 residues. The germline V gene has CDR1 WNHNN and CDR2 SYGVQD (reference sequence). The V segment lost 3 bases and the J segment 6 bases; nucleotides outside the gene matches: 8. The CDR3: CASSEPGGTTDTQYF. CDR3 coding DNA: TGCGCCAGCAGTGAACCGGGAGGGACAACGGATACGCAGTATTTT.